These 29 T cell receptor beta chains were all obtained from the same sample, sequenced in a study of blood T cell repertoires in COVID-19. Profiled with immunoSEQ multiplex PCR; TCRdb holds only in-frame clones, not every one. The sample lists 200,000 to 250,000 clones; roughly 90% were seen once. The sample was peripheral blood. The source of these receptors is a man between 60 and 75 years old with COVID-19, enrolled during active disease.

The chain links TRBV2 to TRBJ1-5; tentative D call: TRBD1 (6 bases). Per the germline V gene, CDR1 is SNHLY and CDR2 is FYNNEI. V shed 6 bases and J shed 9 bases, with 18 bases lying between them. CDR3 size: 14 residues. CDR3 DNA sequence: TGTGCCAGCAGGACCGGGACACCGAAGGGGCCCCAGCATTTT. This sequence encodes CASRTGTPKGPQHF.

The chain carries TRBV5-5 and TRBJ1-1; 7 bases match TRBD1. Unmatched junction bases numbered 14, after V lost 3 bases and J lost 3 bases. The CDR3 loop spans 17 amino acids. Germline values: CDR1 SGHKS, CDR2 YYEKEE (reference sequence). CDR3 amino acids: CASSSMHGTAKDTEAFF. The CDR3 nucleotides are TGTGCCAGCAGCTCCATGCACGGGACAGCAAAGGACACTGAAGCTTTCTTT.

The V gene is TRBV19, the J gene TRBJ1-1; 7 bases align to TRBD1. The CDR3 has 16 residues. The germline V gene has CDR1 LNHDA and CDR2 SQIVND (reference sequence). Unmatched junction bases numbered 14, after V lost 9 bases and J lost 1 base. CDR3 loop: CASAPGQLNGNTEAFF. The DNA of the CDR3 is TGTGCCAGCGCGCCGGGACAGTTAAACGGGAACACTGAAGCTTTCTTT.

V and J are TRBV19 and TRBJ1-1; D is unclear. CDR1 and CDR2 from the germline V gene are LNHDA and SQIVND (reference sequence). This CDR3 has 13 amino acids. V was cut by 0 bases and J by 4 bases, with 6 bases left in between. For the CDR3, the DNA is TGTGCCAGTAGTATAGACGGGGTCACTGAAGCTTTCTTT. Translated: CASSIDGVTEAFF.

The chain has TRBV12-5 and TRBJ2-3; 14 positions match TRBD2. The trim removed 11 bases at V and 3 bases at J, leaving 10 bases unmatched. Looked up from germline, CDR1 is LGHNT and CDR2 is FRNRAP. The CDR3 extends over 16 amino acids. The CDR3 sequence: CAPPGLAGEVTDTQYF. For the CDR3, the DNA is TGTGCTCCCCCGGGACTAGCGGGAGAGGTTACAGATACGCAGTATTTT.

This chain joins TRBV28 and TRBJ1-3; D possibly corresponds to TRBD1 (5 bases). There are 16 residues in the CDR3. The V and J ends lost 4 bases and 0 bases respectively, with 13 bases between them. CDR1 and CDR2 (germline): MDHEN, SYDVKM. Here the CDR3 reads CASSSGPDSSGNTIYF. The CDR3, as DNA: TGTGCCAGCAGTTCCGGTCCTGACAGCTCTGGAAACACCATATATTTT.

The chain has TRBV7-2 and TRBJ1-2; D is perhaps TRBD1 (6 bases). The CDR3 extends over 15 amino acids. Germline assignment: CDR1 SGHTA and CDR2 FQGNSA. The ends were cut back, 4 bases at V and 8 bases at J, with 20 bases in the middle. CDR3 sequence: CASSSNLQGIQGYTF. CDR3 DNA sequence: TGTGCCAGCAGCTCGAACTTACAGGGAATCCAAGGCTACACCTTC.

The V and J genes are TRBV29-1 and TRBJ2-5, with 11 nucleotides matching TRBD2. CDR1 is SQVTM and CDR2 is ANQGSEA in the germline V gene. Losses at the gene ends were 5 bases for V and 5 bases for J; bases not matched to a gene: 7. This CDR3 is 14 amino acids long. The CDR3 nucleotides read TGCAGCGTTTCCCTATCTAGCGGGGGGGAGACCCAGTACTTC. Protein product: CSVSLSSGGETQYF. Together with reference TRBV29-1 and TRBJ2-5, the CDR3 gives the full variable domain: SAVISQKPSRDICQRGTSLTIQCQVDSQVTMMFWYRQQPGQSLTLIATANQGSEATYESGFVIDKFPISRPNLTFSTLTVSNMSPEDSSIYLCSVSLSSGGETQYFGPGTRLLVL.

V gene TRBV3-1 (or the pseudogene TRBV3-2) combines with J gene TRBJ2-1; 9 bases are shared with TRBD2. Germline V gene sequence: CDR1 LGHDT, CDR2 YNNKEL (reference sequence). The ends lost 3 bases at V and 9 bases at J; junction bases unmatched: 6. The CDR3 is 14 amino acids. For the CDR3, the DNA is TGTGCCAGCAGCCAGGGGACTAGCTCTTCTGAGCAGTTCTTC. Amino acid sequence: CASSQGTSSSEQFF.

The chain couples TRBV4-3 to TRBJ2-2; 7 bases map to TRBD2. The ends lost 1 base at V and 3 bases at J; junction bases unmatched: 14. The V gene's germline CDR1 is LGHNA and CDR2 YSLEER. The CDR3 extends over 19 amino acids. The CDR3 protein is CASSQAAGLLAVDTGELFF. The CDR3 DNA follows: TGCGCCAGCAGCCAAGCGGCAGGGTTGCTAGCGGTAGACACCGGGGAGCTGTTTTTT.

The CDR3 DNA sequence: TGTGCCAGCAGCTTTATTTGGGGCGCTCGGAATTCACCCCTCCACTTT. It yields the protein CASSFIWGARNSPLHF. J is TRBJ1-6 and V is TRBV7-9; a possible D gene is TRBD1 (5 bases). Germline V gene lookup returns CDR1 SEHNR and CDR2 FQNEAQ (reference sequence). The CDR3 loop spans 16 amino acids. V lost 3 bases and J 7 bases, leaving 16 bases between the germline ends.

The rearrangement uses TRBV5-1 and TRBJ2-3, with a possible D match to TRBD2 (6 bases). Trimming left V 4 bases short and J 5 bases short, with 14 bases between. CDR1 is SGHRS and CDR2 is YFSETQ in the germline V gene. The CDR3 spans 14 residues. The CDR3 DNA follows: TGCGCCAGCAGCCCGACTAGTCCCGGAGATACGCAGTATTTT. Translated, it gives CASSPTSPGDTQYF.

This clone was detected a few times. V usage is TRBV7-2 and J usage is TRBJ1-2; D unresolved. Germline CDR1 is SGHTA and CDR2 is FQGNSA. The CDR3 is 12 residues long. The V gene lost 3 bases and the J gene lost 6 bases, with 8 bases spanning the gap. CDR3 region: CASSFYQDGYTF. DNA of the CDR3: TGTGCCAGCAGCTTCTACCAGGATGGCTACACCTTC.

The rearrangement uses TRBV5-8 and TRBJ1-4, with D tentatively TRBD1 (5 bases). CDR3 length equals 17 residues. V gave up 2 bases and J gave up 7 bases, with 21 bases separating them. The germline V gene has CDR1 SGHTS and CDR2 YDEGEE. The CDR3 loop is CASSFGRDPRGGEKLFF. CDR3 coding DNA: TGTGCCAGCAGCTTCGGCAGGGACCCGCGGGGGGGTGAAAAACTGTTTTTT.

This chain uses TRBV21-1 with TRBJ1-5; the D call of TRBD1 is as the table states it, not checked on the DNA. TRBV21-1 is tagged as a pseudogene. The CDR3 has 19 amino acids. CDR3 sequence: CASSKGSAGELRSNQPQHF. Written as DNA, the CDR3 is TGTGCCAGCAGCAAAGGCTCGGCAGGGGAGTTAAGGAGCAATCAGCCCCAGCATTTT.

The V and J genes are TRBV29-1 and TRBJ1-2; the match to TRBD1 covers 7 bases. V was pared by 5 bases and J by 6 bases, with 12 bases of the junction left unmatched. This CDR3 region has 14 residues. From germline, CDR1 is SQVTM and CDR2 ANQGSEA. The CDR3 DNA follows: TGCAGCGTTTACCTCGGGACAGAGGTTCATGGCTACACCTTC. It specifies CSVYLGTEVHGYTF.

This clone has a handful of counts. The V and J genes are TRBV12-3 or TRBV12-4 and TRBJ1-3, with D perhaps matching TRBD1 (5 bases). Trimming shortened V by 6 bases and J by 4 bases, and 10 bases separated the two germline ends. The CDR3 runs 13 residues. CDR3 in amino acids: CASSYSGGNTIYF. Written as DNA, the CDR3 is TGTGCCAGCAGCTATTCAGGGGGAAACACCATATATTTT.

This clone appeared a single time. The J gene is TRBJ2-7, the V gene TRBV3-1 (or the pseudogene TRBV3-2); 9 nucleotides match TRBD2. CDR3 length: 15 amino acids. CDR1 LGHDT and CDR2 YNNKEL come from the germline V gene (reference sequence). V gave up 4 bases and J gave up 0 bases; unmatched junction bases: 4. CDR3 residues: CASSRAGGSSYEQYF. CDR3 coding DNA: TGTGCCAGCAGCCGAGCGGGAGGAAGCTCCTACGAGCAGTACTTC.

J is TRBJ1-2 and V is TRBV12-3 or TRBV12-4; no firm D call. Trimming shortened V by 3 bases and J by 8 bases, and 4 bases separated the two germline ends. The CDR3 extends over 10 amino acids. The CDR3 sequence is CASSFRGYTF. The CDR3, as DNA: TGTGCCAGCAGTTTCAGGGGCTACACCTTC.

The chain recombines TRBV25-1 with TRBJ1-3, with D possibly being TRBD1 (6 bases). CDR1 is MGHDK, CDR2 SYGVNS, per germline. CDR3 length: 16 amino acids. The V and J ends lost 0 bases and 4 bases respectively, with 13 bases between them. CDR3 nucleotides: TGTGCCAGCAGTGAATATGGGGGCACCCCCGGAAACACCATATATTTT. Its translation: CASSEYGGTPGNTIYF.

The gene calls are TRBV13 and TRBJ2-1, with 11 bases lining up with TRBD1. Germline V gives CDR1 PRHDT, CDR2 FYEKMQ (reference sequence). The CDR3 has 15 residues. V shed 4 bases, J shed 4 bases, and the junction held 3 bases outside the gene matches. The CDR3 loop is CASSWDRGKYNEQFF. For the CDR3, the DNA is TGTGCCAGCAGCTGGGACAGGGGGAAGTACAATGAGCAGTTCTTC.

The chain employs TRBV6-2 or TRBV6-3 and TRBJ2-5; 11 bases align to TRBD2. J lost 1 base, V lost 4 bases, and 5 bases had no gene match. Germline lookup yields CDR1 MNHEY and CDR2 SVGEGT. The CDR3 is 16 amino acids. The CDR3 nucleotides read TGTGCCAGCAGTTTACTAGCGGGAGTTCGCCAAGAGACCCAGTACTTC. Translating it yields CASSLLAGVRQETQYF.

The CDR3 sequence: CASSLRGGGGSYEQYF. CDR3 nucleotide sequence: TGTGCCAGCAGCTTGCGAGGGGGCGGGGGGTCCTACGAGCAGTACTTC. The chain uses TRBV28 and TRBJ2-7; D might be TRBD2 (8 bases). Germline-derived CDR1 and CDR2 are MDHEN and SYDVKM. The CDR3 has 16 residues. Trimming removed 6 bases from V and 1 base from J, with 19 bases in between.

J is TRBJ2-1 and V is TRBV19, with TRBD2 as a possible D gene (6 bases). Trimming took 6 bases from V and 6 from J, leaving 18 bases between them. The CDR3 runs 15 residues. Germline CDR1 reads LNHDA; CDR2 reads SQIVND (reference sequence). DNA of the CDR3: TGTGCCAGTAGCGAAAGGAGGGCGGGCGGCAATGAGCAGTTCTTC. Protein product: CASSERRAGGNEQFF.

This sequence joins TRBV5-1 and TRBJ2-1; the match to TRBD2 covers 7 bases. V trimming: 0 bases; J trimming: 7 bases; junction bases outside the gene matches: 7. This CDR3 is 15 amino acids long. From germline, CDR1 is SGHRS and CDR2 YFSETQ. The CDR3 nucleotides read TGCGCCAGCAGCTTGGGTGGGTTAGCGGGTAATGAGCAGTTCTTC. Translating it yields CASSLGGLAGNEQFF.

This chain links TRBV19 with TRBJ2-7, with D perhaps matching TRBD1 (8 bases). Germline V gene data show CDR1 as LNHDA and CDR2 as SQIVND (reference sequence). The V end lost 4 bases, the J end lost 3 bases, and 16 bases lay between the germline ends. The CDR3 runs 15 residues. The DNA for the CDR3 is TGTGCCAGTAGTAGACGGGGGGACAGGAGCTACGAGCAGTACTTC. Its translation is CASSRRGDRSYEQYF.

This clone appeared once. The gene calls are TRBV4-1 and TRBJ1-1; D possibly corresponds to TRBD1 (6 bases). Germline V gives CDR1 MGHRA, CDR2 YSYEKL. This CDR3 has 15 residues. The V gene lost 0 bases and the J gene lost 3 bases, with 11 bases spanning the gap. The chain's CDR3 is CASSQDSGGHTEAFF. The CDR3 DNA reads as TGCGCCAGCAGCCAAGATAGCGGGGGGCACACTGAAGCTTTCTTT.

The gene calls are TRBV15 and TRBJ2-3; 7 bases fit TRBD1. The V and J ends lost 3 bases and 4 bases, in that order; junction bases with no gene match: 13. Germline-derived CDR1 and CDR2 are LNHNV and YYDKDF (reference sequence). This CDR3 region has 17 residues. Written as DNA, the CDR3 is TGTGCCACCAGCAGGCTCCCTGGGGCTACAGGGGCAGATACGCAGTATTTT. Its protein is CATSRLPGATGADTQYF. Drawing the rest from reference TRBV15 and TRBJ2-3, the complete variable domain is DAMVIQNPRYQVTQFGKPVTLSCSQTLNHNVMYWYQQKSSQAPKLLFHYYDKDFNNEADTPDNFQSRRPNTSFCFLDIRSPGLGDTAMYLCATSRLPGATGADTQYFGPGTRLTVL.

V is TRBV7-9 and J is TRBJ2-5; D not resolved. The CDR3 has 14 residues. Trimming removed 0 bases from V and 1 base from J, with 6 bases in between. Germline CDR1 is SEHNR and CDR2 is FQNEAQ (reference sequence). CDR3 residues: CASSLATFQETQYF. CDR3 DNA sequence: TGTGCCAGCAGCTTAGCGACTTTCCAAGAGACCCAGTACTTC.